This record covers a single T cell receptor beta chain. The antigen is undetermined. The entry originates in a study of cytomegalovirus exposure and HLA in healthy donors. The study ran its PCR with 60 Vbeta and 13 Jbeta primers. Assay used: immunoSEQ multiplex PCR; TCRdb lists only in-frame clones, some missing. The sample has about 36,000 clones, almost 70% seen once. The germline V gene encodes CDR1 MDHEN and CDR2 SYDVKM. This CDR3 comprises 15 residues. The V and J ends lost 5 bases and 4 bases, in that order; junction bases with no gene match: 7. Study results and limitations: Upon later analysis, TCR association rates were observed to vary by HLA locus, being highest for DRB1 and lowest for HLA-C.

The chain uses TRBV28 and TRBJ1-2; 10 bases match TRBD1. This sequence was found in a man under 40 in good health and CMV-seronegative. The sequencing sample was made of PBMCs. This CDR3 is CASSPGQGVIYGYTF. As DNA, the CDR3 is TGTGCCAGCAGTCCAGGACAGGGGGTGATCTATGGCTACACCTTC.